The 10 T cell receptor beta chains presented below share a single source sample, sequenced in a study of blood T cell repertoires in COVID-19. The table came from immunoSEQ multiplex PCR; TCRdb's copy has only in-frame clones and leaves some out. The sample carries 200,000 to 250,000 clones, around 81% recorded once. The sample comprised PBMCs or T cells enriched from blood (not recorded which). The receptors come from a woman aged 40 to 50 with acute COVID-19.

The genes are TRBV28 and TRBJ1-6; TRBD1 agrees at 11 bases. V shed 5 bases, J shed 7 bases, and the junction held 10 bases outside the gene matches. CDR1 MDHEN and CDR2 SYDVKM come from the germline V gene. The CDR3 is made up of 17 amino acids. The DNA for the CDR3 is TGTGCCAGCAGTCCTGATTGGACAGGGGGCAGGAATTCACCCCTCCACTTT. Residues: CASSPDWTGGRNSPLHF.

The chain recombines TRBV7-2 with TRBJ2-4, with 7 bases matching TRBD2. CDR3 length equals 14 residues. The trim removed 1 base at V and 4 bases at J, leaving 1 base unmatched. CDR1 SGHTA and CDR2 FQGNSA come from the germline V gene. CDR3: CASSLGGGKNIQYF. The CDR3 bases are TGTGCCAGCAGCTTAGGGGGGGGGAAAAACATTCAGTACTTC.

The chain couples TRBV30 to TRBJ2-6, with D possibly TRBD2 on 5 matching bases. V shed 8 bases and J shed 0 bases, with 8 bases lying between them. CDR3 length: 13 amino acids. Germline CDR1 reads GTSNPN; CDR2 reads SVGIG (reference sequence). CDR3 nucleotide sequence: TGTGCCCGAGGGTCCTCTGGGGCCAACGTCCTGACTTTC. Translation gives CARGSSGANVLTF.

The chain is built from TRBV5-4 and TRBJ1-6, with D possibly TRBD1 on 6 matching bases. The germline gives CDR1 SGHNT, CDR2 YYREEE (reference sequence). This CDR3 contains 15 residues. V lost 4 bases and J lost 9, with 17 bases in between. The CDR3 DNA sequence: TGTGCCAGCAGCCCAGCGGAGGACAGTGCTTCACCCCTCCACTTT. It translates to CASSPAEDSASPLHF.

CDR3 in amino acids: CASSLAVGGPNEKLFF. CDR3 nucleotides: TGCGCCAGCAGCTTGGCCGTGGGGGGACCTAATGAAAAACTGTTTTTT. The rearrangement uses TRBV5-1 and TRBJ1-4, with D perhaps TRBD1 (5 bases). Germline V CDR1 and CDR2: SGHRS, YFSETQ. This CDR3 comprises 16 residues. V lost 0 bases and J 3 bases, leaving 12 bases between the germline ends. The whole variable domain, filled in from reference TRBV5-1 and TRBJ1-4, reads KAGVTQTPRYLIKTRGQQVTLSCSPISGHRSVSWYQQTPGQGLQFLFEYFSETQRNKGNFPGRFSGRQFSNSRSEMNVSTLELGDSALYLCASSLAVGGPNEKLFFGSGTQLSVL.

The chain combines TRBV5-1 with TRBJ2-7; no clear D gene. CDR3 length: 14 amino acids. V lost 4 bases, J lost 2 bases, and 13 bases lay in between. Germline CDR1 is SGHRS and CDR2 is YFSETQ. CDR3 sequence reads: CASSHTLTAYEQYF. CDR3 coding DNA: TGCGCCAGCAGCCATACTTTAACAGCCTACGAGCAGTACTTC.

The V gene is TRBV21-1, the J gene TRBJ2-4; TRBD1 is the table's D call, not checked against the DNA. TRBV21-1 is deemed a pseudogene. The CDR3 covers 13 residues. The DNA for the CDR3 is TGTGCCAGCACTAAGCCACAGGGGGACATTCAGTACTTC. Protein sequence: CASTKPQGDIQYF.

The chain couples TRBV7-8 to TRBJ2-5; 12 nucleotides line up with TRBD2. The germline gives CDR1 SGHVS, CDR2 FQNEAQ. The V gene end was trimmed by 0 bases and the J gene end by 5 bases; junction bases not matched to a gene: 7. This CDR3 spans 17 amino acids. CDR3 sequence (DNA): TGTGCCAGCAGCTTAGCGACTAGCGGGAGAGGAATGGAGACCCAGTACTTC. Residues: CASSLATSGRGMETQYF.

The rearrangement joins TRBV6-6 to TRBJ2-1; D perhaps matches TRBD2 (6 bases). Trimming pared 2 bases from V and 7 bases from J, leaving 12 bases between. This CDR3 is 14 amino acids long. CDR1 and CDR2 (germline): MNHNY, SVGAGI (reference sequence). CDR3 sequence reads: CASSYGLALNEQFF. As DNA, the CDR3 is TGTGCCAGCAGTTACGGCCTAGCGTTGAATGAGCAGTTCTTC.

This clone was seen a single time. The chain recombines TRBV10-3 with TRBJ1-6; 8 bases line up with TRBD1. V shed 3 bases, J shed 9 bases, and the junction held 7 bases outside the gene matches. The CDR3 has 15 residues. Germline V CDR1 and CDR2: ENHRY, SYGVKD. The DNA for the CDR3 is TGTGCCATCAGTGACATTCAGGGGGCGAGTTCACCCCTCCACTTT. Amino acid sequence: CAISDIQGASSPLHF.